This passage covers 5 T cell receptor beta chains from one sample sequenced in a study of radiation and T cells in renal cell carcinoma. Time point of the sample: baseline pretreatment blood. Treatment reported: 15 Gy SBRT to primary tumor, nephrectomy 4 weeks later. Libraries were prepared by immunoSEQ multiplex PCR; TCRdb keeps only in-frame clonotypes and omits some of them. In the table there are around 64,000 clones, about three quarters of which are singletons. The material was blood, obtained from a patient whose treatment included radiotherapy and nephrectomy. The origin of the receptors is a man aged 55 to 70 with renal cell carcinoma.

This clone was counted a single time. The rearrangement joins TRBV11-3 to TRBJ1-1, with 8 bases fitting TRBD1. The CDR3 has 12 amino acids. After removal of 3 bases from V and 12 bases from J, the junction contained 6 bases not matched to a gene. Germline CDR1 and CDR2: SGHNT and YENEEA. CDR3 in DNA: TGTGCCAGCAGCTTTCATGACAGGGGTACTTTCTTT. The encoded protein is CASSFHDRGTFF.

This clone appeared a few times. The chain employs TRBV10-3 and TRBJ2-3; 8 positions match TRBD2. Germline CDR1 is ENHRY and CDR2 is SYGVKD. The length of the CDR3 is 18 residues. V dropped 4 bases and J dropped 3; count of bases not matched to a gene: 15. CDR3 region: CAISGVEGERERTDTQYF. The DNA for the CDR3 is TGTGCCATCAGTGGAGTGGAAGGCGAGCGGGAGCGGACAGATACGCAGTATTTT.

This chain uses TRBV18 with TRBJ1-3; D remains unclear. The V gene's germline CDR1 is KGHSH and CDR2 LQKENI. This CDR3 has 15 residues. Trimming pared 4 bases from V and 0 bases from J, leaving 10 bases between. The CDR3 protein is CASSQGFASGNTIYF. CDR3 nucleotide sequence: TGTGCCAGCTCACAGGGATTTGCCTCTGGAAACACCATATATTTT.

V is TRBV30 and J is TRBJ2-5; D ambiguous. Germline V gene sequence: CDR1 GTSNPN, CDR2 SVGIG (reference sequence). The CDR3 has 12 amino acids. V shed 3 bases and J shed 5 bases, with 10 bases lying between them. CDR3 residues: CAWRALTETQYF. DNA of the CDR3: TGTGCCTGGAGGGCACTAACCGAGACCCAGTACTTC.

This clone was picked up many times. The V call is TRBV7-8, the J call TRBJ1-5; a weak D match, TRBD1 (5 bases). Germline assignment: CDR1 SGHVS and CDR2 FQNEAQ. The V end lost 4 bases, the J end lost 4 bases, and 14 bases lay between the germline ends. The CDR3 contains 15 residues. CDR3 nucleotides: TGTGCCAGCAGCTACGGGACTCCTTTAAATCAGCCCCAGCATTTT. The encoded protein is CASSYGTPLNQPQHF.